These 24 T cell receptor beta chains were sequenced from one sample in a study of cytomegalovirus exposure and HLA in healthy donors. Primers for the PCR totalled 60 Vbeta and 13 Jbeta. Data came from immunoSEQ multiplex PCR; TCRdb stores just in-frame clones and leaves some out. There are under 200,000 clones in the sample; 60% to 85% occur only once, and around 6% lies in the top ten. Specimen: PBMCs. All receptors derive from a man in his forties in good health and CMV-seronegative.

The V and J genes are TRBV2 and TRBJ1-4, with D maybe TRBD1 (5 bases). The CDR3 covers 14 residues. The germline V and J ends were trimmed by 7 bases and 3 bases, with 12 bases remaining between them. CDR1 and CDR2 (germline): SNHLY, FYNNEI. The CDR3 nucleotides are TGTGCCAGCACCTTACAAGGGGCTAATGAAAAACTGTTTTTT. Translating it yields CASTLQGANEKLFF.

This CDR3 reads CASTTLAGAGNEQFF. In DNA, the CDR3 is TGCGCCAGCACCACCCTAGCGGGAGCTGGGAATGAGCAGTTCTTC. This chain uses TRBV5-1 with TRBJ2-1; TRBD2 matches at 10 bases. Unmatched junction bases numbered 10, after V lost 6 bases and J lost 7 bases. There are 15 residues in the CDR3. The germline CDR1 and CDR2 sequences are SGHRS and YFSETQ.

The chain combines TRBV30 with TRBJ2-1, with TRBD2 as a possible D gene (6 bases). Per germline, CDR1 GTSNPN and CDR2 SVGIG (reference sequence). CDR3 length equals 15 residues. V lost 0 bases, J lost 0 bases, and 9 bases lay in between. CDR3 residues: CAWSVGSGSYNEQFF. The CDR3 nucleotides read TGTGCCTGGAGTGTTGGTAGCGGCTCCTACAATGAGCAGTTCTTC.

The V call is TRBV7-7, the J call TRBJ2-7, with TRBD2 matching over 7 bases. J gave up 3 bases and V 5 bases, and 16 bases lay outside the gene matches. The germline CDR1 and CDR2 sequences are SSHAT and FNYEAQ (reference sequence). The CDR3 consists of 17 residues. In DNA, the CDR3 is TGTGCCAGCAGCCCCCTGGGAGGGGACTTAACTTTCTACGAGCAGTACTTC. It yields the protein CASSPLGGDLTFYEQYF.

The chain recombines TRBV6-5 with TRBJ1-2; 7 bases align to TRBD1. Germline CDR1 is MNHEY and CDR2 is SVGAGI. V trimming: 2 bases; J trimming: 0 bases; junction bases outside the gene matches: 6. The CDR3 is made up of 16 amino acids. The CDR3 protein is CASSYGLGQANYGYTF. The CDR3 nucleotides are TGTGCCAGCAGTTACGGCCTAGGACAGGCTAACTATGGCTACACCTTC.

The CDR3: CASSFSTGELFF. CDR3 DNA: TGTGCCAGCAGCTTTAGCACCGGGGAGCTGTTTTTT. The V and J genes are TRBV7-2 and TRBJ2-2, with D unclear. V was clipped by 3 bases and J by 4 bases, with 3 bases between them. Germline-derived CDR1 and CDR2 are SGHTA and FQGNSA. The CDR3 is 12 residues long.

The chain is built from TRBV7-2 and TRBJ2-5, with D possibly being TRBD1 (5 bases). V lost 4 bases and J 4 bases, leaving 16 bases between the germline ends. The CDR3 length is 15 residues. Germline V lookup: CDR1 SGHTA, CDR2 FQGNSA. Written as DNA, the CDR3 is TGTGCCAGCAGCTGGGCCGCGGTAGGGGCAGAGACCCAGTACTTC. It translates to CASSWAAVGAETQYF.

The rearrangement links TRBV25-1 to TRBJ1-2; tentatively, D is TRBD1 (6 bases). From germline, CDR1 is MGHDK and CDR2 SYGVNS. V was pared by 4 bases and J by 2 bases, with 11 bases between. The CDR3 totals 14 residues. For the CDR3, the DNA is TGTGCCAGCAGTGTGGGGGCCCGAAACTATGGCTACACCTTC. Residues: CASSVGARNYGYTF.

This chain links TRBV5-1 with TRBJ2-3; no clear D. V dropped 1 base and J dropped 2 bases, with 8 bases sitting between them. Germline V CDR1 and CDR2: SGHRS, YFSETQ. CDR3 length: 14 amino acids. CDR3 protein: CASSLSRNTDTQYF. The CDR3 DNA is TGCGCCAGCAGCTTGTCTAGAAACACAGATACGCAGTATTTT.

The V gene is TRBV29-1, the J gene TRBJ1-1; 9 bases match TRBD1. The J segment lost 1 base and the V segment lost 7 bases, leaving 4 bases of the junction unmatched. The CDR3 has 13 amino acids. The germline gives CDR1 SQVTM, CDR2 ANQGSEA. CDR3 region: CSGRGQGNTEAFF. In nucleotides, the CDR3 is TGCAGCGGCCGGGGACAGGGGAACACTGAAGCTTTCTTT.

This chain uses TRBV7-8 with TRBJ2-7; tentative D call: TRBD2 (6 bases). The CDR3 consists of 15 residues. Trimming removed 1 base from V and 2 bases from J, with 12 bases in between. CDR1 SGHVS and CDR2 FQNEAQ come from the germline V gene. CDR3 amino acids: CASSLVRGAAYEQYF. CDR3 nucleotide sequence: TGTGCCAGCAGCTTAGTCCGCGGGGCCGCCTACGAGCAGTACTTC.

In its sample, this clone was seen a few times. The V and J genes are TRBV2 and TRBJ1-4, with 11 bases identical to TRBD1. Germline CDR1 is SNHLY and CDR2 is FYNNEI. The CDR3 has 14 amino acids. J was trimmed by 11 bases and V by 5 bases; bases with no gene match: 7. CDR3 residues: CASSRTGGREKLFF. For the CDR3, the DNA is TGTGCCAGCAGTCGGACAGGGGGCCGTGAGAAACTGTTTTTT.

The chain recombines TRBV4-1 with TRBJ1-1; 12 bases agree with TRBD1. CDR3 length: 18 amino acids. The J segment lost 4 bases and the V segment lost 2 bases, leaving 11 bases of the junction unmatched. CDR1 MGHRA and CDR2 YSYEKL come from the germline V gene. CDR3 protein: CASSQRGTGGVMGTEAFF. The CDR3 coding sequence is TGCGCCAGCAGCCAACGAGGGACAGGGGGCGTTATGGGCACTGAAGCTTTCTTT.

With regard to this clone: One end of the junction varies from germline; a read error may be responsible. V is TRBV2 and J is TRBJ1-2, with a weak D call TRBD1 (5 bases). The CDR3 is 10 residues long. Germline assignment: CDR1 SNHLY and CDR2 FYNNEI. In nucleotides, the CDR3 is TGTGCCAGCGCATTGGGGCTGAGCGCCTTC. This gives the protein CASALGLSAF.

This clone was seen only once. The J gene is TRBJ2-7, the V gene TRBV4-3; maybe TRBD1 (6 bases). Germline CDR1 LGHNA, CDR2 YSLEER. V lost 0 bases and J 0 bases, leaving 15 bases between the germline ends. The CDR3 is 17 amino acids. CDR3 in amino acids: CASSQDQGGLSSYEQYF. The CDR3 DNA reads as TGCGCCAGCAGCCAAGATCAAGGGGGTCTAAGCTCCTACGAGCAGTACTTC.

The rearrangement joins TRBV11-3 to TRBJ2-2, with D hard to call. CDR1 and CDR2 (germline): SGHNT, YENEEA. Trimming shortened V by 0 bases and J by 6 bases, and 5 bases separated the two germline ends. The CDR3 sequence is 13 residues long. The DNA for the CDR3 is TGTGCCAGCAGCTTAGATCCAGCCGGGGAGCTGTTTTTT. Amino acids: CASSLDPAGELFF.

The chain links TRBV5-6 to TRBJ1-6; no clear D gene. V lost 2 bases, J lost 7 bases, and 10 bases lay in between. The CDR3 totals 14 residues. Per germline, CDR1 SGHDT and CDR2 YYEEEE. In nucleotides, the CDR3 is TGTGCCAGCAGCTTTGAGGGTAGGAATTCACCCCTCCACTTT. Protein sequence: CASSFEGRNSPLHF. The full variable domain, in which reference TRBV5-6 and TRBJ1-6 provide the parts outside the CDR3, is DAGVTQSPTHLIKTRGQQVTLRCSPKSGHDTVSWYQQALGQGPQFIFQYYEEEERQRGNFPDRFSGHQFPNYSSELNVNALLLGDSALYLCASSFEGRNSPLHFGNGTRLTVT.

The chain has TRBV4-1 and TRBJ1-6; D is ambiguous. The germline V gene has CDR1 MGHRA and CDR2 YSYEKL. Trimming removed 0 bases from V and 7 bases from J, with 7 bases in between. This CDR3 is built from 14 residues. Here the CDR3 reads CASSQDRSNSPLHF. The CDR3 DNA reads as TGCGCCAGCAGCCAAGACAGATCGAATTCACCCCTCCACTTT.

V is TRBV19 and J is TRBJ1-1, with D hard to call. Germline CDR1 LNHDA, CDR2 SQIVND (reference sequence). The CDR3 runs 15 residues. V lost 2 bases, J lost 0 bases, and 10 bases lay in between. The CDR3 loop reads CASSITQAMNTEAFF. DNA for the CDR3: TGTGCCAGTAGTATAACGCAGGCCATGAACACTGAAGCTTTCTTT.

This chain connects TRBV5-4 to TRBJ2-7; 9 nucleotides agree with TRBD1. The CDR3 spans 14 residues. CDR1 and CDR2 (germline): SGHNT, YYREEE (reference sequence). V was pared by 0 bases and J by 6 bases, with 4 bases of the junction left unmatched. CDR3 DNA sequence: TGTGCCAGCAGCTTGGAGGACAGGGGCTCCGAGCAGTACTTC. This codes for CASSLEDRGSEQYF.

The gene calls are TRBV7-2 and TRBJ2-5; D is perhaps TRBD2 (5 bases). The V gene's germline CDR1 is SGHTA and CDR2 FQGNSA. The V end lost 0 bases, the J end lost 1 base, and 15 bases lay between the germline ends. CDR3 length equals 17 residues. CDR3 in DNA: TGTGCCAGCAGCTTAGCCCCCCGGGCGGGTGCCCAAGAGACCCAGTACTTC. Translated: CASSLAPRAGAQETQYF.

V is TRBV21-1 and J is TRBJ1-2. TRBV21-1 is a pseudogene locus. The CDR3 length is 15 residues. This CDR3 is CASSKGCGGGYGYTF. The DNA of the CDR3 is TGTGCCAGCAGCAAAGGGTGCGGGGGCGGGTATGGCTACACCTTC.

The chain is built from TRBV29-1 and TRBJ2-7; 8 nucleotides agree with TRBD2. Trimming took 1 base from V and 4 from J; bases not matched to a gene: 9. The CDR3 loop spans 15 amino acids. The germline V gene has CDR1 SQVTM and CDR2 ANQGSEA. The CDR3 is CSVEVDISGGYEQYF. The CDR3 region has the DNA TGCAGCGTTGAAGTCGATATTTCGGGGGGGTACGAGCAGTACTTC.

V and J are TRBV14 and TRBJ2-7; TRBD1 matches 9 bases. This CDR3 contains 16 residues. The V and J ends lost 0 bases and 0 bases, in that order; junction bases with no gene match: 3. Germline CDR1 is SGHDN and CDR2 is FVKESK. This chain's CDR3 is CASSQEGTGSSYEQYF. In nucleotides, the CDR3 is TGTGCCAGCAGCCAAGAGGGGACAGGGAGCTCCTACGAGCAGTACTTC.